These 10 T cell receptor beta chains share one sample of origin, sequenced in a study of T cell changes during pregnancy in multiple sclerosis. Generated by immunoSEQ multiplex PCR, the TCRdb table keeps only in-frame clones and is missing some. The data hold around 36,000 clones, with just over 90% observed a single time. The sample was peripheral blood, taken before pregnancy. The receptors come from a female donor with multiple sclerosis, enrolled in a pregnancy study.

The chain employs TRBV19 and TRBJ2-1, with 10 bases matching TRBD2. Germline CDR1 is LNHDA and CDR2 is SQIVND (reference sequence). With V trimmed by 5 bases and J by 8 bases, 9 bases remained unmatched. The CDR3 is made up of 15 amino acids. The CDR3 loop is CASSFRSSGSYEQFF. Written as DNA, the CDR3 is TGTGCCAGTAGTTTTAGGTCTAGCGGGAGCTATGAGCAGTTCTTC.

This chain joins TRBV5-1 and TRBJ2-1; the match to TRBD2 covers 13 bases. Germline-derived CDR1 and CDR2 are SGHRS and YFSETQ. The length of the CDR3 is 14 residues. V was pared by 4 bases and J by 13 bases, with 8 bases of the junction left unmatched. The CDR3 spells CASSPGTSGMEQFF. The DNA of the CDR3 is TGCGCCAGCAGCCCCGGGACTAGCGGGATGGAACAGTTCTTC. The variable domain in full, with the rest retrieved from reference TRBV5-1 and TRBJ2-1, is KAGVTQTPRYLIKTRGQQVTLSCSPISGHRSVSWYQQTPGQGLQFLFEYFSETQRNKGNFPGRFSGRQFSNSRSEMNVSTLELGDSALYLCASSPGTSGMEQFFGPGTRLTVL.

This rearrangement joins TRBV2 to TRBJ1-6; 7 bases are shared with TRBD1. The length of the CDR3 is 14 residues. V dropped 6 bases and J dropped 4; count of bases not matched to a gene: 3. The germline V gene encodes CDR1 SNHLY and CDR2 FYNNEI. In DNA, the CDR3 is TGTGCCAGCAGAGACAGGGTGTATAATTCACCCCTCCACTTT. Amino acids: CASRDRVYNSPLHF. The full variable domain, in which reference TRBV2 and TRBJ1-6 provide the parts outside the CDR3, is EPEVTQTPSHQVTQMGQEVILRCVPISNHLYFYWYRQILGQKVEFLVSFYNNEISEKSEIFDDQFSVERPDGSNFTLKIRSTKLEDSAMYFCASRDRVYNSPLHFGNGTRLTVT.

The V and J genes are TRBV5-5 and TRBJ2-7, with 12 bases that match TRBD1. The CDR3 runs to 16 residues. Per the germline V gene, CDR1 is SGHKS and CDR2 is YYEKEE (reference sequence). The V segment lost 4 bases and the J segment 4 bases; nucleotides outside the gene matches: 9. CDR3 DNA: TGTGCCAGCAGCCCGGGACAGGGGGCAAGTCTGTACGAGCAGTACTTC. Residues: CASSPGQGASLYEQYF.

The chain joins TRBV6-5 to TRBJ1-4, with a weak D call TRBD1 (5 bases). This CDR3 has 14 amino acids. The germline CDR1 and CDR2 sequences are MNHEY and SVGAGI. The V end was cut by 4 bases, the J end by 6 bases, with 12 bases between. CDR3 protein: CASSSQGFYEKLFF. CDR3 sequence (DNA): TGTGCCAGCAGTTCGCAGGGTTTCTATGAAAAACTGTTTTTT.

V and J are TRBV9 and TRBJ2-7, with 15 bases fitting TRBD2. V was clipped by 3 bases and J by 5 bases; unmatched bases: 3. CDR3 length: 15 residues. CDR1 SGDLS and CDR2 YYNGEE come from the germline V gene. CDR3 nucleotides: TGTGCCAGCAGCGCGGGACTAGCGGGAGGAGACGAGCAGTACTTC. The encoded protein is CASSAGLAGGDEQYF.

The V call is TRBV5-1, the J call TRBJ2-2; tentatively, D is TRBD1 (6 bases). The V end was cut by 2 bases, the J end by 7 bases, with 9 bases between. The CDR3 totals 13 residues. Looked up from germline, CDR1 is SGHRS and CDR2 is YFSETQ. CDR3 residues: CASSFTGNGELFF. CDR3 nucleotide sequence: TGCGCCAGCAGCTTTACAGGGAACGGGGAGCTGTTTTTT.

The rearrangement joins TRBV29-1 to TRBJ1-1; TRBD1 matches at 8 bases. V gave up 3 bases and J gave up 7 bases; unmatched junction bases: 4. Germline V lookup: CDR1 SQVTM, CDR2 ANQGSEA. CDR3 size: 12 residues. CDR3 nucleotide sequence: TGCAGCGTTGAGGCAGGGGGCTTTGAAGCTTTCTTT. Translation gives CSVEAGGFEAFF. Complete variable domain (other parts from reference TRBV29-1 and TRBJ1-1): SAVISQKPSRDICQRGTSLTIQCQVDSQVTMMFWYRQQPGQSLTLIATANQGSEATYESGFVIDKFPISRPNLTFSTLTVSNMSPEDSSIYLCSVEAGGFEAFFGQGTRLTVV.

The rearrangement joins TRBV6-1 to TRBJ1-2, with D unresolved. With 11 bases removed from V and 5 bases from J, the gap between germline ends came to 18 bases. This CDR3 has 13 residues. Germline CDR1 is MNHNS and CDR2 is SASEGT. The CDR3: CASRGSATYGYTF. The CDR3 bases are TGTGCCTCCAGAGGCAGTGCAACTTATGGCTACACCTTC.

The rearrangement joins TRBV6-5 to TRBJ2-5; D possibly corresponds to TRBD1 (5 bases). The CDR3 runs to 15 residues. Trimming removed 2 bases at V and 5 bases at J, with 15 bases between. Looked up from germline, CDR1 is MNHEY and CDR2 is SVGAGI. CDR3 sequence (DNA): TGTGCCAGCAGTTACGCCCCAGGGCCTGGGGAGACCCAGTACTTC. Protein: CASSYAPGPGETQYF.